Listed here are 30 T cell receptor beta chains from one sample, sequenced in a study of early T cells in non-severe SARS-CoV-2 infection. Each CDR3 protein is one row after TCRdb ran MiXCR on the 5' RACE reads. This table has around 50,000 distinct CDR3 sequences, approximately 6.2% appearing once. Sequencing was carried out using whole blood. The receptors originated from an adult who was a healthcare worker with PCR-confirmed SARS-CoV-2 infection or an uninfected control (not recorded which).

This clonotype has more than one count but fewer than ten. The chain is built from TRBV7-8 and TRBJ2-7, with TRBD1 matching over 9 bases. The V segment lost 1 base and the J segment 2 bases; nucleotides outside the gene matches: 6. The CDR3 extends over 16 amino acids. The V gene's germline CDR1 is SGHVS and CDR2 FQNEAQ. The CDR3 sequence: CASSLVPGTGPYEQYF. The CDR3 bases are TGTGCCAGCAGCTTAGTCCCCGGGACAGGGCCCTACGAGCAGTACTTC.

The table lists this clonotype with a few counts. The chain combines TRBV19 with TRBJ2-3; tentatively, D is TRBD1 (6 bases). The CDR3 contains 14 residues. The germline V and J ends were trimmed by 9 bases and 2 bases, with 15 bases remaining between them. Germline V gives CDR1 LNHDA, CDR2 SQIVND (reference sequence). CDR3 protein: CASRTQGFTDTQYF. The DNA of the CDR3 is TGTGCCAGCAGGACACAGGGCTTCACAGATACGCAGTATTTT. Using reference TRBV19 and TRBJ2-3 for the parts outside the CDR3, the full variable domain is DGGITQSPKYLFRKEGQNVTLSCEQNLNHDAMYWYRQDPGQGLRLIYYSQIVNDFQKGDIAEGYSVSREKKESFPLTVTSAQKNPTAFYLCASRTQGFTDTQYFGPGTRLTVL.

The chain joins TRBV7-9 to TRBJ1-4, with unresolved D. The CDR3 has 15 residues. Deletions cut 1 base from V and 0 bases from J, with 6 bases between. CDR1 SEHNR and CDR2 FQNEAQ come from the germline V gene (reference sequence). CDR3 DNA sequence: TGTGCCAGCAGCTTAGAGGCAGCAACTAATGAAAAACTGTTTTTT. Translation gives CASSLEAATNEKLFF.

This clonotype appeared many times. The V call is TRBV14, the J call TRBJ2-3, with 8 bases lining up with TRBD2. The CDR3 length is 16 residues. Trimming cost V 0 bases and J 1 base; bases outside gene matches: 3. Germline V gene data show CDR1 as SGHDN and CDR2 as FVKESK. The CDR3 DNA reads TGTGCCAGCAGCCAAGACGGGGGGGCCGGCACAGATACGCAGTATTTT. Translation gives CASSQDGGAGTDTQYF.

This clonotype occurred once. A read error may explain this, as a much larger clone is one base away. The chain employs TRBV15 and TRBJ2-2, with a possible D match to TRBD2 (6 bases). The CDR3 contains 12 residues. Germline V CDR1 and CDR2: LNHNV, YYDKDF (reference sequence). The CDR3 DNA reads TGTGCCACCAGCAGCTACACCGGGGGGCTGTTTTTT. It encodes CATSSYTGGLFF.

This clonotype was seen only a few times. The J gene is TRBJ1-6, the V gene TRBV13; D call uncertain. With 1 base removed from V and 9 bases from J, the gap between germline ends came to 7 bases. Germline-derived CDR1 and CDR2 are PRHDT and FYEKMQ (reference sequence). This CDR3 spans 13 amino acids. CDR3: CASSLAGSSPLHF. The CDR3 nucleotides read TGTGCCAGCAGCTTAGCGGGGAGTTCACCCCTCCACTTT. Together with reference TRBV13 and TRBJ1-6, the CDR3 gives the full variable domain: AAGVIQSPRHLIKEKRETATLKCYPIPRHDTVYWYQQGPGQDPQFLISFYEKMQSDKGSIPDRFSAQQFSDYHSELNMSSLELGDSALYFCASSLAGSSPLHFGNGTRLTVT.

This clonotype was seen repeatedly, ten times or more. The J gene is TRBJ2-1, the V gene TRBV7-2; the D is unclear. This CDR3 is built from 12 residues. The germline V gene encodes CDR1 SGHTA and CDR2 FQGNSA. V was cut by 3 bases and J by 10 bases, with 10 bases left in between. The CDR3 here is CASSLVSREQFF. The CDR3 DNA reads TGTGCCAGCAGCTTGGTGTCTCGGGAGCAGTTCTTC.

DNA for the CDR3: TGCGCCAGCAGCCCGGGGGGGACAGGGGGCTCCTACGAGCAGTACTTC. This translates into CASSPGGTGGSYEQYF. The rearrangement joins TRBV4-3 to TRBJ2-7; 11 bases match TRBD1. The CDR3 spans 16 residues. Trimming took 4 bases from V and 0 from J; bases not matched to a gene: 5. Germline CDR1 LGHNA, CDR2 YSLEER.

In its sample, this clonotype ranks as medium-sized. V gene TRBV20-1 combines with J gene TRBJ2-3; TRBD2 aligns across 11 bases. Germline V gene sequence: CDR1 DFQATT, CDR2 SNEGSKA (reference sequence). Trimming cost V 6 bases and J 1 base; bases outside gene matches: 0. This CDR3 is 13 amino acids long. CDR3 amino acids: CSAGLAGTDTQYF. CDR3 in DNA: TGCAGTGCGGGACTAGCGGGCACAGATACGCAGTATTTT.

The table lists this clonotype with many counts. V is TRBV6-1 and J is TRBJ1-5; maybe TRBD1 (5 bases). CDR3 size: 15 residues. Trimming removed 5 bases at V and 4 bases at J, with 15 bases between. CDR1 and CDR2 from the germline V gene are MNHNS and SASEGT. DNA of the CDR3: TGTGCCAGCAGTCATAGTGGGGGGGTTAATCAGCCCCAGCATTTT. Amino acids: CASSHSGGVNQPQHF.

There are many counts of this clonotype. The V gene is TRBV7-9, the J gene TRBJ2-7; TRBD1 matches 7 bases. V shed 5 bases and J 4 bases; nucleotides not matched to a gene: 8. Germline CDR1 is SEHNR and CDR2 is FQNEAQ (reference sequence). The CDR3 sequence is 14 residues long. Here the CDR3 DNA reads TGTGCCAGCAGCCGGGGACAGCTCCCTTACGAGCAGTACTTC. Translated: CASSRGQLPYEQYF.

This clonotype was seen ten or more times. V and J are TRBV12-3 or TRBV12-4 and TRBJ1-4; D is perhaps TRBD1 (5 bases). The V end lost 6 bases, the J end lost 5 bases, and 22 bases lay between the germline ends. The CDR3 is 17 amino acids. As DNA, the CDR3 is TGTGCCAGCAGCTTCGACCGGGGGACGGACGTAAATGAAAAACTGTTTTTT. Translated, it gives CASSFDRGTDVNEKLFF.

This clonotype was seen a few times. The CDR3 reads CASSDRGIYGYTF. CDR3 nucleotide sequence: TGTGCCAGCAGTGACAGGGGAATCTATGGCTACACCTTC. V gene TRBV6-1 combines with J gene TRBJ1-2, with a weak D call TRBD1 (6 bases). Germline assignment: CDR1 MNHNS and CDR2 SASEGT. This CDR3 is built from 13 residues. V was shortened by 3 bases and J by 4 bases, with 9 bases between the two germline ends.

This clonotype appeared many times. The gene calls are TRBV6-2 or TRBV6-3 and TRBJ2-3; D not certain. The CDR3 has 17 residues. V dropped 4 bases and J dropped 1 base, with 18 bases sitting between them. CDR1 is MNHEY and CDR2 is SVGEGT in the germline V gene. The chain's CDR3 is CASSSIFMPSRTDTQYF. The CDR3, as DNA: TGTGCCAGCAGTTCGATATTTATGCCGTCACGCACAGATACGCAGTATTTT.

This clonotype was counted only a few times. The chain employs TRBV7-9 and TRBJ1-2, with 7 bases identical to TRBD1. This CDR3 contains 17 residues. Germline-derived CDR1 and CDR2 are SEHNR and FQNEAQ (reference sequence). V lost 4 bases to trimming and J lost 6 bases; unmatched junction nucleotides: 17. This CDR3 reads CASSSQGGRPGQNGYTF. The DNA for the CDR3 is TGTGCCAGCAGCTCTCAGGGGGGACGACCGGGACAGAATGGCTACACCTTC. Looking up the rest from reference TRBV7-9 and TRBJ1-2 gives the full variable domain: DTGVSQNPRHKITKRGQNVTFRCDPISEHNRLYWYRQTLGQGPEFLTYFQNEAQLEKSRLLSDRFSAERPKGSFSTLEIQRTEQGDSAMYLCASSSQGGRPGQNGYTFGSGTRLTVV.

Ten or more counts support this clonotype. This chain links TRBV28 with TRBJ1-1, with D uncertain. The CDR3 loop spans 16 amino acids. CDR1 MDHEN and CDR2 SYDVKM come from the germline V gene. Trimming pared 6 bases from V and 0 bases from J, leaving 17 bases between. CDR3 sequence reads: CASSSPWAQMNTEAFF. The CDR3 DNA is TGTGCCAGCAGCTCCCCCTGGGCACAAATGAACACTGAAGCTTTCTTT.

With respect to this clonotype: One end of the junction does not line up with germline, which may come from a read error. This chain uses TRBV7-7 with TRBJ2-3; D unclear. The CDR3 loop spans 17 amino acids. Per the germline V gene, CDR1 is SSHAT and CDR2 is FNYEAQ (reference sequence). The chain's CDR3 is CASSSRPPGQSTDTQYF. As DNA, the CDR3 is TGTGCTAGCAGCTCCCGACCCCCCGGTCAGAGCACAGATACGCAGTATTTT.

The J gene is TRBJ2-5, the V gene TRBV18; a possible D gene is TRBD1 (6 bases). This CDR3 comprises 17 residues. V gave up 3 bases and J gave up 1 base, with 18 bases separating them. Germline values: CDR1 KGHSH, CDR2 LQKENI. CDR3 amino acids: CASSPNLQQGSQETQYF. CDR3 DNA: TGTGCCAGCTCACCGAACCTCCAACAGGGATCCCAAGAGACCCAGTACTTC.

The sample holds a few counts of this clonotype. The V gene is TRBV7-2, the J gene TRBJ2-3, with 15 positions matching TRBD2. The germline CDR1 and CDR2 sequences are SGHTA and FQGNSA. This CDR3 is built from 18 residues. V was clipped by 5 bases and J by 6 bases; unmatched bases: 12. The CDR3 region is CASSPRTSGGALSDTQYF. Here the CDR3 DNA reads TGTGCCAGCAGCCCCCGGACTAGCGGGGGGGCCCTCTCGGATACGCAGTATTTT.

This clonotype showed up many times. The chain uses TRBV6-5 and TRBJ1-1; D not resolved. V was shortened by 5 bases and J by 5 bases, with 12 bases between the two germline ends. This CDR3 is 13 amino acids long. CDR1 is MNHEY, CDR2 SVGAGI, per germline. CDR3 sequence (DNA): TGTGCCAGCAGTAGAGTTGGAGGAACTGAAGCTTTCTTT. Translated: CASSRVGGTEAFF.

In this sample, this clonotype turned up many times. V usage is TRBV27 and J usage is TRBJ1-6, with D unresolved. The CDR3 contains 14 residues. Germline values: CDR1 MNHEY, CDR2 SMNVEV (reference sequence). V lost 6 bases to trimming and J lost 7 bases, with 13 bases between them. CDR3 residues: CASRLRSANSPLHF. The CDR3 DNA is TGTGCCAGCAGACTTCGTTCTGCCAATTCACCCCTCCACTTT.

The sample holds many counts of this clonotype. V gene TRBV5-1 combines with J gene TRBJ1-5; TRBD1 matches 9 bases. V lost 5 bases, J lost 1 base, and 4 bases stayed unmatched. This CDR3 contains 15 residues. From germline, CDR1 is SGHRS and CDR2 YFSETQ. CDR3 nucleotide sequence: TGCGCCAGCAGGGTCGGGACAGGGAGCAATCAGCCCCAGCATTTT. It translates to CASRVGTGSNQPQHF.

This chain links TRBV25-1 with TRBJ1-2, with a possible D match to TRBD1 (5 bases). Germline V lookup: CDR1 MGHDK, CDR2 SYGVNS. The length of the CDR3 is 12 residues. The V end was cut by 6 bases, the J end by 5 bases, with 10 bases between. The CDR3 here is CASSSQGYGYTF. The CDR3 DNA reads TGTGCCAGCAGCTCCCAGGGATATGGCTACACCTTC.

This clonotype was seen many times. This rearrangement joins TRBV28 to TRBJ2-2, with 10 bases lining up with TRBD2. The germline V gene encodes CDR1 MDHEN and CDR2 SYDVKM. This CDR3 is built from 17 residues. With V trimmed by 5 bases and J by 0 bases, 6 bases remained unmatched. CDR3 in amino acids: CASSTLSGGTNTGELFF. The CDR3 DNA follows: TGTGCCAGCAGTACCCTTAGCGGGGGGACGAACACCGGGGAGCTGTTTTTT.

This clonotype has more than one count but fewer than ten. The chain carries TRBV5-1 and TRBJ2-6; D unresolved. The CDR3 is made up of 14 amino acids. V was cut by 5 bases and J by 3 bases, with 9 bases left in between. From germline, CDR1 is SGHRS and CDR2 YFSETQ. In nucleotides, the CDR3 is TGCGCCAGCAGGGGTCTAGGTGGGGCCAACGTCCTGACTTTC. Residues: CASRGLGGANVLTF.

This clonotype was picked up many times. The chain links TRBV28 to TRBJ2-7; TRBD2 matches 9 bases. V lost 7 bases and J lost 0; bases outside the gene matches: 7. CDR1 is MDHEN, CDR2 SYDVKM, per germline. This CDR3 has 15 residues. CDR3 amino acids: CASTAGGDSSYEQYF. For the CDR3, the DNA is TGTGCCAGCACCGCGGGGGGGGACAGCTCCTACGAGCAGTACTTC.

This clonotype has a count of ten or more. The chain recombines TRBV7-2 with TRBJ1-2; tentative D call: TRBD1 (6 bases). This CDR3 is 17 amino acids long. Germline V CDR1 and CDR2: SGHTA, FQGNSA. Trimming took off 0 bases at V and 0 bases at J, with 14 bases between the two ends. This chain's CDR3 is CASSLATGVASNYGYTF. DNA for the CDR3: TGTGCCAGCAGCTTAGCGACAGGAGTAGCGTCTAACTATGGCTACACCTTC.

This clonotype appeared many times. The J gene is TRBJ2-7, the V gene TRBV28; D may be TRBD2 (7 bases). The germline V gene encodes CDR1 MDHEN and CDR2 SYDVKM. Trimming stripped 6 bases from V and 2 bases from J, with 14 bases between. This CDR3 region has 14 residues. This chain's CDR3 is CASRRGGAAYEQYF. The CDR3 DNA reads as TGTGCCAGCAGGCGAGGGGGGGCGGCCTACGAGCAGTACTTC.

This clonotype has only a few counts. This chain connects TRBV4-3 to TRBJ2-7, with TRBD1 identical over 12 bases. Per the germline V gene, CDR1 is LGHNA and CDR2 is YSLEER. Trimming cost V 4 bases and J 6 bases; bases outside gene matches: 7. This CDR3 spans 15 amino acids. CDR3 nucleotide sequence: TGCGCCAGCAGCCTTTCCGGGACAGGGGGCGCCGAGCAGTACTTC. As protein: CASSLSGTGGAEQYF.

This clonotype showed up many times. CDR3 sequence: CASSLAQAGGYNEQFF. CDR3 DNA sequence: TGTGCCAGCAGCTTAGCTCAAGCGGGGGGCTACAATGAGCAGTTCTTC. The chain carries TRBV7-2 and TRBJ2-1, with 9 bases fitting TRBD2. CDR1 SGHTA and CDR2 FQGNSA come from the germline V gene. There are 16 residues in the CDR3. V gave up 0 bases and J gave up 3 bases; unmatched junction bases: 3.